This TCR beta chain stems from a study of cytomegalovirus exposure and HLA in healthy donors. PCR involved 60 Vbeta and 13 Jbeta primers. Profiled with immunoSEQ multiplex PCR; TCRdb holds only in-frame clones, not every one. The repertoire includes roughly 140,000 clones, roughly three quarters of them detected once, and 3% to 4% sits in the top ten. The CDR3 totals 14 residues. Trimming took off 3 bases at V and 0 bases at J, with 9 bases between the two ends. Germline loops: CDR1 SGHNT, CDR2 YYREEE (reference sequence). The V call is TRBV5-4, the J call TRBJ1-2, with D unresolved. The sequencing sample was made of PBMCs. This receptor was identified in a human donor in good health. The CDR3 DNA sequence: TGTGCCAGCAGCTGGAGCCCCACTAACTATGGCTACACCTTC. Its translation is CASSWSPTNYGYTF.